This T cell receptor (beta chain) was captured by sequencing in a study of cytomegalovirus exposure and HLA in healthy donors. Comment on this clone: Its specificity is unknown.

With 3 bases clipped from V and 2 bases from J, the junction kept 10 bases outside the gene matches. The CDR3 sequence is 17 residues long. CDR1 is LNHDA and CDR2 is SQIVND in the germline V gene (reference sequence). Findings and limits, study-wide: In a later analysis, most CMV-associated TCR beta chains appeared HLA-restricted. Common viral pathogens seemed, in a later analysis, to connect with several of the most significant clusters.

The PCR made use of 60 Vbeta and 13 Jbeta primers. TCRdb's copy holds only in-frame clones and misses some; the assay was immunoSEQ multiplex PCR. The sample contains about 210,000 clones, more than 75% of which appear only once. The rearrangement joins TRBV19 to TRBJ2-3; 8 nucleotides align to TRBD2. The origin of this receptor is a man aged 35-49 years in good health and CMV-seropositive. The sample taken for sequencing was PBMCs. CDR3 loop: CASSIIPLAGTTDTQYF. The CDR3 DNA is TGTGCCAGTAGTATCATCCCTTTAGCGGGAACCACAGATACGCAGTATTTT.